A single T cell receptor beta chain is shown here with its context. Its antigen is undetermined. This sample is part of a study of siplizumab effects on memory and regulatory T cells. Study-wide results and caveats: Proliferating siplizumab-culture Tregs lacked confirmation of suppressive function. In the presence of siplizumab, alloreactive sequences traceable to unstimulated CD4+ memory cells were significantly reduced. A mean of approximately 69% of mappable alloreactive CD4+ clones were Treg-derived with siplizumab, compared with approximately 29% in controls.

The study assayed approximately 100,000 TCR templates per sample. Libraries were prepared by immunoSEQ multiplex PCR; TCRdb keeps only in-frame clonotypes and omits some of them. The sample has more than 85,000 clones; about 90% are singletons. Germline V gene lookup returns CDR1 SGHRS and CDR2 YFSETQ. V lost 3 bases and J lost 4, with 11 bases in between. The CDR3 totals 14 residues. The origin of this receptor is a human donor in good health. J is TRBJ2-1 and V is TRBV5-1, with D possibly being TRBD1 (5 bases). The sequenced material came from CD4+ T cells sorted from blood. CDR3 bases: TGCGCCAGCAGCTCACCGACAGTTTACAATGAGCAGTTCTTC. Amino acids: CASSSPTVYNEQFF.